Described below is a single T cell receptor (beta chain) sequence and its context. The entry originates in a study of CD8+CD57+ T cells in acquired aplastic anemia. Template material for TCR beta VDJ and CDR3 profiling consisted of genomic DNA. TCRdb ran MiXCR on the reads and lists one entry per CDR3 protein. Of just over 200,000 distinct CDR3 sequences listed, approximately 60% were seen once; the top ten hold about 60%. The germline V gene has CDR1 SEHNR and CDR2 FQNEAQ (reference sequence). The CDR3 loop spans 11 amino acids. Trimming cost V 3 bases and J 12 bases, with 9 bases left between them. All sequencing subjects had displayed CD8+CD57+ cell expansion on flow cytometry.

The chain is built from TRBV7-9 and TRBJ2-1; no clear D gene. The material sequenced was sorted CD4+, CD8+, or CD8+CD57+ T cells (not recorded which) from PBMCs. This receptor was identified in a human donor with aplastic anemia. The CDR3 coding sequence is TGTGCCAGCAGCTTGGGTCTGGGGCAGTTCTTC. Its protein product is CASSLGLGQFF.